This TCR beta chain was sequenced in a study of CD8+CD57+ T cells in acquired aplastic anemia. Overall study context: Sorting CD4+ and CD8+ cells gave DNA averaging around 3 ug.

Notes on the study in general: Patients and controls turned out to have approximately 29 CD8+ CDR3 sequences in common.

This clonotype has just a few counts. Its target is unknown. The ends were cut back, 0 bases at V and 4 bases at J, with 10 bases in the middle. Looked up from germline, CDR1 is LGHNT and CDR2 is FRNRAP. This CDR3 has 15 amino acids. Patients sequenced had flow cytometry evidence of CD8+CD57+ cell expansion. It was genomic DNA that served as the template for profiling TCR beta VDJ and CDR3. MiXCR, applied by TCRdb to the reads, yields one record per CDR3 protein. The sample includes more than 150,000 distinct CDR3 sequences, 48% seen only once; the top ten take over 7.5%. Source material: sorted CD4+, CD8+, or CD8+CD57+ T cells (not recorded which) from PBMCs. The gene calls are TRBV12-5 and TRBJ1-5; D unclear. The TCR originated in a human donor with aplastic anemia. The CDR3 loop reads CASGLVLGINQPQHF. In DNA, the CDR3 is TGTGCTAGTGGTTTGGTATTAGGTATAAATCAGCCCCAGCATTTT.